The rows below give T cell receptor beta chains drawn from one sample of a study of CD8 T cells in ankylosing spondylitis. TCRdb processed the 5' RACE reads anew with MiXCR; each CDR3 protein has one entry. The sample carries about 800,000 distinct CDR3 sequences, over 9.5% recorded once. Sequenced input: blood, either unsorted or a sorted T cell fraction (not recorded which). Receptors originate from a male donor with ankylosing spondylitis. The CDR3 runs from the conserved cysteine through the conserved F or W. D genes are given only for firm matches. Not every row has a clone size; where given, it reads once, few, many or a size class.

D gene,clone size,J gene,V gene,CDR3 protein,CDR3 DNA
TRBD1,few,TRBJ2-7,TRBV10-3,CAIWTGNSYEQYF,TGTGCCATCTGGACAGGTAACTCCTACGAGCAGTACTTC
.,.,TRBJ1-1,TRBV7-9,CASSALGGGTEAFF,TGTGCCAGCAGCGCCCTGGGTGGTGGGACTGAAGCTTTCTTT
.,few,TRBJ2-5,TRBV12-3/TRBV12-4,CASRPWTRETQYF,TGTGCCAGCAGACCCTGGACAAGGGAGACCCAGTACTTC
TRBD1,.,TRBJ1-5,TRBV25-1,CASQQGTGGYQPQHF,TGTGCCTCGCAGCAGGGGACAGGGGGCTATCAGCCCCAGCATTTT
.,many,TRBJ2-1,TRBV14,CASTLSSEPYNEQFF,TGTGCCAGCACCTTGTCTAGCGAGCCTTACAATGAGCAGTTCTTC
.,few,TRBJ2-1,TRBV7-9,CASSLELLADEQFF,TGTGCCAGCAGCTTAGAACTTCTGGCGGATGAGCAGTTCTTC
.,few,TRBJ2-1,TRBV28,CASSFGAASYNEQFF,TGTGCCAGCAGTTTCGGGGCAGCCTCCTACAATGAGCAGTTCTTC
.,few,TRBJ2-1,TRBV5-1,CASSRSRDEQFF,TGCGCCAGCAGCAGGTCTAGGGATGAGCAGTTCTTC
TRBD1,many,TRBJ2-7,TRBV24-1,CATSGGQGNYEQYF,TGTGCCACCAGTGGAGGACAGGGTAATTACGAGCAGTACTTC
.,many,TRBJ2-5,TRBV29-1,CSVVGTSETQYF,TGCAGCGTTGTAGGGACATCCGAGACCCAGTACTTC
TRBD1,many,TRBJ2-2,TRBV29-1,CSVTGQDFTGELFF,TGCAGCGTTACAGGACAGGACTTCACCGGGGAGCTGTTTTTT
.,.,TRBJ2-7,TRBV20-1,CSARGQGSSYEQYF,TGCAGTGCCAGAGGGCAGGGGAGTTCCTACGAGCAGTACTTC